The sequence of this T cell receptor beta chain was determined in a study of Ad26.COV2.S vaccination and SARS-CoV-2 variants. Treatment given: some 20 received Ad26.COV2.S at low or high dose, single or two shots; about 5 received placebo; per-sample allocation not given. Samples were taken on day 63 after the first vaccine or placebo injection. Vaccination employed an Ad26 vector expressing the Wuhan-strain SARS-CoV-2 spike. Germline loops: CDR1 SNHLY, CDR2 FYNNEI. The CDR3 contains 11 residues. V gave up 6 bases and J gave up 5 bases, with 5 bases separating them. TCRdb's copy holds only in-frame clones and misses some; the assay was immunoSEQ multiplex PCR. The sample shows 400,000 to 500,000 clones, around 89% of them seen only once.

The sample in question was peripheral blood, obtained in a trial of Ad26.COV2.S vaccine versus placebo. The receptor was derived from a person between 18 and 65 years old who received the Ad26.COV2.S COVID-19 vaccine or a placebo. The chain joins TRBV2 to TRBJ2-1; unclear D gene. The CDR3 here is CASSNHNEQFF. CDR3 nucleotide sequence: TGTGCCAGCAGCAACCACAATGAGCAGTTCTTC. Drawing the rest from reference TRBV2 and TRBJ2-1, the complete variable domain is EPEVTQTPSHQVTQMGQEVILRCVPISNHLYFYWYRQILGQKVEFLVSFYNNEISEKSEIFDDQFSVERPDGSNFTLKIRSTKLEDSAMYFCASSNHNEQFFGPGTRLTVL.